Listed below are T cell receptor beta chains from one sample, sequenced in a study of brain T cells in children with intractable seizures. Method: immunoSEQ multiplex PCR; TCRdb's copy keeps in-frame clones and lacks some. The table lists about 5,200 clones, about 92% of them singletons. This specimen was resected brain tissue, taken at surgery. These receptors originate from a boy under three years old with focal cortical dysplasia and intractable seizures. Both conserved end residues are part of each CDR3. Each record gives: V gene, clone size, D gene, J gene, CDR3 length, CDR3 DNA, CDR3 protein. A D gene is named only where the DNA matches it firmly. Clone size is given for some rows only: seen once, a few or many times, or a class if the clone is expanded.

>TRBV16|.|TRBD1|TRBJ2-5|15
TGTGCCAGCAGCCAATTGAGGGACAGGGCAGAGACCCAGTACTTC
CASSQLRDRAETQYF
>TRBV6-4|.|.|TRBJ1-6|19
TGTGCCAGCAGTCCCCGGGGGGGAGCGGCCGGCTCCTATAATTCACCCCTCCACTTT
CASSPRGGAAGSYNSPLHF
>TRBV10-2|.|.|TRBJ1-1|12
TGCGCCAGCATTGAAGGGGACACTGAAGCTTTCTTT
CASIEGDTEAFF
>TRBV4-1|few|.|TRBJ2-7|13
TGCGCCAGCAGCCAAGTAAGTTCCTACGAGCAGTACTTC
CASSQVSSYEQYF
>TRBV7-6|.|TRBD1|TRBJ2-7|16
TGTGCCAGCAGCTTAGTGTCGGGACAGGGAATCTACGAGCAGTACTTC
CASSLVSGQGIYEQYF
>TRBV3-1/TRBV3-2|.|.|TRBJ2-3|14
TGTGCCAGCAGCCTCACACCTAGCACAGATACGCAGTATTTT
CASSLTPSTDTQYF
>TRBV6-6|.|.|TRBJ2-7|15
TGTGCCAGCAGTTACGAGGCAGGACCCTCCTACGAGCAGTACTTC
CASSYEAGPSYEQYF
>TRBV5-1|.|.|TRBJ2-1|17
TGCGCCAGCAGCTTTGCCAGGGAGCCAAGCTCCTACAATGAGCAGTTCTTC
CASSFAREPSSYNEQFF
>TRBV11-2|.|TRBD2|TRBJ2-1|16
TGTGCCAGCAGCTCACTAGCGGGGGGGCCAGTCAATGAGCAGTTCTTC
CASSSLAGGPVNEQFF
>TRBV21-1|.|.|TRBJ2-5|15
TGTGCCAGCAGCAAGTCAGGGGGCCTGAGAGAGACCCAGTACTTC
CASSKSGGLRETQYF
>TRBV5-1|.|.|TRBJ2-1|13
TGCGCCAGCAGCTACAACCTAGGTAGTGAGCAGTTCTTC
CASSYNLGSEQFF
>TRBV6-5|.|.|TRBJ2-5|15
TGTGCCAGCAGTTGGGGCGGGGAGCTCCAAGAGACCCAGTACTTC
CASSWGGELQETQYF
>TRBV27|.|TRBD1|TRBJ1-2|17
TGTGCCAGCAGTTTCCTAGGGACAGGGGGTGCCAACTATGGCTACACCTTC
CASSFLGTGGANYGYTF
>TRBV7-3|.|TRBD2|TRBJ2-3|15
TGTGCCAGCAGCTTAGGAAGCGGGAGGTCAGATACGCAGTATTTT
CASSLGSGRSDTQYF
>TRBV4-1|.|TRBD2|TRBJ2-2|17
TGCGCCAGCAGCCAAGTCGGACTAGCGGGGCACACCGGGGAGCTGTTTTTT
CASSQVGLAGHTGELFF
>TRBV19|.|.|TRBJ1-1|13
TGTGCCAGTAGTGCTTCGCGGAACACTGAAGCTTTCTTT
CASSASRNTEAFF
>TRBV11-2|.|.|TRBJ2-2|17
TGTGCCAGCAGCTTAGATTGGCCAGCGTATTACACCGGGGAGCTGTTTTTT
CASSLDWPAYYTGELFF
>TRBV4-2|.|.|TRBJ2-2|19
TGTGCCAGCAGCCAAGTTGGGACCGCGTCCCGGGAGAAAACCGGGGAGCTGTTTTTT
CASSQVGTASREKTGELFF
>TRBV18|.|.|TRBJ1-6|17
TGTGCCAGCTCACCACCGGGACGGAGCTCCTATAATTCACCCCTCCACTTT
CASSPPGRSSYNSPLHF
>TRBV6-5|.|.|TRBJ1-6|15
TGTGCCAGCAGTTACCGGAAAGGGTATAATTCACCCCTCCACTTT
CASSYRKGYNSPLHF
>TRBV4-3|.|.|TRBJ2-7|15
TGCGCCAGCAGCCAAGATTCGCACAGTACCTACGAGCAGTACTTC
CASSQDSHSTYEQYF
>TRBV7-2|.|TRBD1|TRBJ1-5|15
TGTGCCAGCAGCTTAGCAGGGGGCGGCAATCAGCCCCAGCATTTT
CASSLAGGGNQPQHF
>TRBV18|.|.|TRBJ1-5|15
TGTGCCAGCTCATCACAGTGGGTTAGCAATCAGCCCCAGCATTTT
CASSSQWVSNQPQHF
>TRBV18|.|TRBD2|TRBJ2-1|16
TGTGCCAGCTCACCACGACTAGCGGGAGGGCATAATGAGCAGTTCTTC
CASSPRLAGGHNEQFF
>TRBV28|.|TRBD2|TRBJ2-5|15
TGTGCCAGCAGTTTCCGGGAGGGCCTTCAAGAGACCCAGTACTTC
CASSFREGLQETQYF
>TRBV19|.|TRBD1|TRBJ2-1|15
TGTGCCAGTAGTACGGGACAGAGCTCCTACAATGAGCAGTTCTTC
CASSTGQSSYNEQFF
>TRBV5-4|once|.|TRBJ2-5|15
TGTGCCAGCAGCTCGCCCAAGGGGAGGATAGAGACCCAGTACTTC
CASSSPKGRIETQYF
>TRBV4-1|.|.|TRBJ2-2|15
TGCGCCAGCAGCCAAGCTCGGTGGTCGACCGGGGAGCTGTTTTTT
CASSQARWSTGELFF
>TRBV2|.|.|TRBJ2-2|14
TGTGCCAGCACGGCCGACCTAGGCACCGGGGAGCTGTTTTTT
CASTADLGTGELFF
>TRBV7-8|.|TRBD1|TRBJ2-7|15
TGTGCCAGCAGCGCCCACGTCAGGGGGACCTACGAGCAGTACTTC
CASSAHVRGTYEQYF
>TRBV24-1|.|.|TRBJ2-7|17
TGTGCCACCAGTGATCTCCCCGCTAGCCGATACTCCTACGAGCAGTACTTC
CATSDLPASRYSYEQYF
>TRBV5-3|few|.|TRBJ2-7|14
TGTGCCAGAAGCCGAGATAGAAGGGTCGACGAGCAGTACTTC
CARSRDRRVDEQYF
>TRBV7-8|.|.|TRBJ1-2|14
TGTGCCACGGGGGAGGGGAGATCTAACTATGGCTACACCTTC
CATGEGRSNYGYTF
>TRBV7-2|.|TRBD1|TRBJ2-4|17
TGTGCCAGCAGCTACGGGGGACATGGTGACAGGGGGAACATTCAGTACTTC
CASSYGGHGDRGNIQYF
>TRBV4-1|.|.|TRBJ2-5|12
TGCGCCAGCAGCCCCAGGGGAGAGACCCAGTACTTC
CASSPRGETQYF
>TRBV24-1|.|TRBD2|TRBJ2-3|14
TGTGCCACCCAGGCCTCAGGCGGGGGAGATACGCAGTATTTT
CATQASGGGDTQYF
>TRBV2|.|TRBD2|TRBJ2-3|12
TGTGCCAGGGGACTAGCGGAAGATACGCAGTATTTT
CARGLAEDTQYF